The 27 T cell receptor beta chains below were found in one sample sequenced in a study of blood T cell repertoires in COVID-19. The protocol was immunoSEQ multiplex PCR, while the TCRdb copy is restricted to in-frame clones and leaves out a portion. The sample holds about 270,000 clones, 88% seen once. The sample was PBMCs or T cells enriched from blood (not recorded which). The source of these receptors is a woman aged 55 to 70 in a cohort exposed to, infected with or recovered from COVID-19 (not recorded which).

CDR3 residues: CASSLGLLGTYEQYF. CDR3 sequence (DNA): TGTGCCAGCAGCTTGGGACTATTGGGGACCTACGAGCAGTACTTC. The J gene is TRBJ2-7, the V gene TRBV5-6, with D tentatively TRBD2 (5 bases). In germline, CDR1 is SGHDT, CDR2 YYEEEE. This CDR3 contains 15 residues. V lost 0 bases, J lost 2 bases, and 12 bases lay in between.

The rearrangement joins TRBV14 to TRBJ2-3; TRBD2 aligns across 13 bases. Germline CDR1 SGHDN, CDR2 FVKESK. This CDR3 is built from 16 residues. V lost 3 bases, J lost 4 bases, and 4 bases stayed unmatched. In DNA form, the CDR3 reads TGTGCCAGCAGCCACGGGACTAGCGGGAAGGCAGATACGCAGTATTTT. Protein: CASSHGTSGKADTQYF.

This chain joins TRBV10-1 and TRBJ1-1, with D possibly TRBD1 on 5 matching bases. This CDR3 has 15 residues. Germline CDR1 WNHNN, CDR2 SYGVQD (reference sequence). The germline V and J ends were trimmed by 4 bases and 10 bases, with 22 bases remaining between them. CDR3 loop: CASSGNMEGQNVAFF. For the CDR3, the DNA is TGCGCCAGCAGTGGTAATATGGAGGGGCAAAATGTAGCTTTCTTT.

The chain links TRBV5-1 to TRBJ2-2; 7 bases fit TRBD1. Germline loops: CDR1 SGHRS, CDR2 YFSETQ. V was clipped by 4 bases and J by 4 bases; unmatched bases: 4. The CDR3 extends over 14 amino acids. CDR3 sequence reads: CASSGRQGTGELFF. Here the CDR3 DNA reads TGCGCCAGCAGCGGGAGACAGGGCACCGGGGAGCTGTTTTTT.

The CDR3 protein is CASSSRDTQETQYF. The CDR3 DNA reads TGTGCCAGCAGCTCCCGGGACACTCAAGAGACCCAGTACTTC. V gene TRBV5-4 combines with J gene TRBJ2-5; D perhaps matches TRBD1 (6 bases). The CDR3 is 14 residues long. V was clipped by 3 bases and J by 2 bases, with 11 bases between them. CDR1 and CDR2 from the germline V gene are SGHNT and YYREEE (reference sequence).

The rearrangement joins TRBV6-5 to TRBJ2-3, with a tentative D call TRBD2 (5 bases). Trimming removed 2 bases at V and 3 bases at J, with 6 bases between. From germline, CDR1 is MNHEY and CDR2 SVGAGI. The CDR3 is 13 amino acids. CDR3 DNA sequence: TGTGCCAGCAGTTACGAGGGAACAGATACGCAGTATTTT. This codes for CASSYEGTDTQYF.

The chain uses TRBV20-1 and TRBJ2-5; 8 nucleotides match TRBD2. The germline CDR1 and CDR2 sequences are DFQATT and SNEGSKA (reference sequence). This CDR3 region has 14 residues. The J segment lost 5 bases and the V segment lost 3 bases, leaving 8 bases of the junction unmatched. CDR3 residues: CSASKAGVIETQYF. In DNA form, the CDR3 reads TGCAGTGCTAGTAAAGCGGGAGTAATTGAGACCCAGTACTTC.

A single count supports this clone. This sample also contains other DNA sequences that code for the same CDR3. This rearrangement joins TRBV27 to TRBJ2-2, with D perhaps matching TRBD2 (6 bases). Trimming shortened V by 2 bases and J by 1 base, and 8 bases separated the two germline ends. Germline V gives CDR1 MNHEY, CDR2 SMNVEV (reference sequence). CDR3 length: 15 amino acids. The CDR3 loop is CASSLAGLNTGELFF. CDR3 in DNA: TGTGCCAGCAGTTTAGCGGGATTGAACACCGGGGAGCTGTTTTTT.

The chain links TRBV6-2 or TRBV6-3 to TRBJ2-5; possible D gene TRBD2, 6 bases. Per the germline V gene, CDR1 is MNHEY and CDR2 is SVGEGT. The CDR3 sequence is 17 residues long. Trimming took 6 bases from V and 5 from J, leaving 25 bases between them. CDR3 sequence: CASSSSPSGLPRETQYF. DNA for the CDR3: TGTGCCAGCAGCTCCTCCCCGTCCGGACTACCAAGGGAGACCCAGTACTTC.

This chain links TRBV28 with TRBJ1-5; D may be TRBD1 (5 bases). V lost 6 bases to trimming and J lost 3 bases, with 15 bases between them. Germline CDR1 reads MDHEN; CDR2 reads SYDVKM. The CDR3 has 15 residues. CDR3 nucleotides: TGTGCCAGCAGCCCCAAGACAGTACCCAATCAGCCCCAGCATTTT. Translated, it gives CASSPKTVPNQPQHF.

Comments on this clone: Distinct nucleotide sequences in the sample also encode this CDR3. V gene TRBV7-3 combines with J gene TRBJ2-1; 9 bases match TRBD2. J was trimmed by 6 bases and V by 2 bases; bases with no gene match: 2. Germline lookup yields CDR1 SGHTA and CDR2 FQGTGA. The CDR3 consists of 14 residues. The CDR3 DNA is TGTGCCAGCAGCTTAGCGGGAGGGCGCAATGAGCAGTTCTTC. It specifies CASSLAGGRNEQFF. Supplemented by reference TRBV7-3 and TRBJ2-1, the full variable domain reads GAGVSQTPSNKVTEKGKYVELRCDPISGHTALYWYRQSLGQGPEFLIYFQGTGAADDSGLPNDRFFAVRPEGSVSTLKIQRTERGDSAVYLCASSLAGGRNEQFFGPGTRLTVL.

This clone was picked up one time. The chain is built from TRBV2 and TRBJ1-3; a weak D match, TRBD1 (5 bases). The CDR3 spans 17 residues. Germline assignment: CDR1 SNHLY and CDR2 FYNNEI. Trimming removed 5 bases at V and 4 bases at J, with 21 bases between. Written as DNA, the CDR3 is TGTGCCAGCAGTCTTTACCCAGGGCCAGATACAGGAAACACCATATATTTT. Protein product: CASSLYPGPDTGNTIYF.

With regard to this clone: The junction and the germline gene differ at one end; a read error may be behind it. This chain joins TRBV7-7 and TRBJ2-1; D not resolved. The CDR3 totals 15 residues. Germline CDR1 and CDR2: SSHAT and FNYEAQ (reference sequence). CDR3 sequence: CASSFRLASYNEQFF. As DNA, the CDR3 is TGTGCTAGCAGCTTCAGACTGGCTTCCTACAATGAGCAGTTCTTC.

This clone was seen a single time. V and J are TRBV11-3 and TRBJ2-3; TRBD2 matches 11 bases. The CDR3 covers 17 residues. Germline CDR1 SGHNT, CDR2 YENEEA. Germline trimming cut 5 bases from V and 0 bases from J; bases unmatched to any gene: 7. The CDR3 sequence is CASSPGLAVTSTDTQYF. For the CDR3, the DNA is TGTGCCAGCAGCCCGGGACTAGCGGTTACTAGCACAGATACGCAGTATTTT.

The rearrangement joins TRBV7-2 to TRBJ2-3; D not certain. The germline gives CDR1 SGHTA, CDR2 FQGNSA. The V gene lost 6 bases and the J gene lost 6 bases, with 16 bases spanning the gap. The CDR3 sequence is 14 residues long. CDR3 loop: CASRQAVARDTQYF. The CDR3 bases are TGTGCCAGCAGGCAAGCTGTAGCCCGTGATACGCAGTATTTT.

CDR3 sequence reads: CASSELRGYSGNTIYF. Here the CDR3 DNA reads TGTGCCAGCAGTGAACTCCGGGGGTACTCTGGAAACACCATATATTTT. The chain has TRBV6-1 and TRBJ1-3, with a possible D match to TRBD1 (5 bases). Trimming took 2 bases from V and 0 from J, leaving 11 bases between them. The germline CDR1 and CDR2 sequences are MNHNS and SASEGT. This CDR3 region has 16 residues.

This clone was detected once. The rearrangement joins TRBV28 to TRBJ1-5; the D gene is possibly TRBD1 (6 bases). The CDR3 has 15 residues. The V end was cut by 10 bases, the J end by 1 base, with 17 bases between. Germline lookup yields CDR1 MDHEN and CDR2 SYDVKM. The CDR3 spells CATFYGGQSNQPQHF. CDR3 nucleotide sequence: TGTGCCACCTTTTACGGGGGGCAGAGCAATCAGCCCCAGCATTTT.

The CDR3 loop is CASSNPSGGRNIQYF. DNA of the CDR3: TGTGCCAGCAGTAACCCCTCCGGGGGTCGAAACATTCAGTACTTC. This chain joins TRBV6-6 and TRBJ2-4, with a weak D call TRBD2 (6 bases). Germline assignment: CDR1 MNHNY and CDR2 SVGAGI (reference sequence). Trimming took off 5 bases at V and 6 bases at J, with 17 bases between the two ends. This CDR3 has 15 residues.

This clone was found once. The genes are TRBV24-1 and TRBJ2-3; 11 bases align to TRBD2. The CDR3 runs to 17 residues. The germline gives CDR1 KGHDR, CDR2 SFDVKD. V dropped 3 bases and J dropped 0; count of bases not matched to a gene: 4. CDR3 nucleotide sequence: TGTGCCACCAGTGATACCAGGACTAGCGGGAGCACAGATACGCAGTATTTT. Translated, it gives CATSDTRTSGSTDTQYF.

CDR3 in amino acids: CASSHRTSGKLRNEQYF. Written as DNA, the CDR3 is TGTGCCAGCAGCCACCGGACTAGCGGGAAGTTGCGGAACGAGCAGTACTTC. The V and J genes are TRBV3-1 (or the pseudogene TRBV3-2) and TRBJ2-7; 12 bases align to TRBD2. This CDR3 comprises 17 residues. In germline, CDR1 is LGHDT, CDR2 YNNKEL (reference sequence). Trimming at V came to 3 bases and at J to 5 bases, leaving 11 bases not matched to a gene.

The chain has TRBV29-1 and TRBJ1-1, with a possible D match to TRBD1 (5 bases). The germline gives CDR1 SQVTM, CDR2 ANQGSEA. This CDR3 is 11 amino acids long. V was clipped by 4 bases and J by 4 bases, with 7 bases between them. The CDR3 here is CSVGGVTEAFF. The CDR3, as DNA: TGCAGCGTTGGGGGCGTCACTGAAGCTTTCTTT.

The chain couples TRBV19 to TRBJ2-1; 8 bases agree with TRBD2. After removal of 3 bases from V and 9 bases from J, the junction contained 7 bases not matched to a gene. Germline V gene sequence: CDR1 LNHDA, CDR2 SQIVND (reference sequence). The CDR3 covers 14 residues. CDR3 bases: TGTGCCAGTAGTATGACGGGAGGGATGGGTGAGCAGTTCTTC. Translated: CASSMTGGMGEQFF.

The chain recombines TRBV5-1 with TRBJ1-5; the D gene is possibly TRBD1 (5 bases). The ends were cut back, 0 bases at V and 5 bases at J, with 12 bases in the middle. The CDR3 runs to 15 residues. Germline V CDR1 and CDR2: SGHRS, YFSETQ. This CDR3 is CASSLVAGRDQPQHF. The CDR3 region has the DNA TGCGCCAGCAGCTTGGTGGCAGGGCGTGATCAGCCCCAGCATTTT.

The chain uses TRBV5-1 and TRBJ2-1, with TRBD2 identical over 8 bases. Germline lookup yields CDR1 SGHRS and CDR2 YFSETQ. CDR3 length equals 15 residues. The V and J ends lost 4 bases and 0 bases, in that order; junction bases with no gene match: 3. Written as DNA, the CDR3 is TGCGCCAGCAGCCGGGAGGGCCCCTCCTACAATGAGCAGTTCTTC. Its protein is CASSREGPSYNEQFF.

The chain joins TRBV7-2 to TRBJ2-7; maybe TRBD1 (6 bases). There are 13 residues in the CDR3. V lost 1 base and J 2 bases, leaving 6 bases between the germline ends. Germline V gene lookup returns CDR1 SGHTA and CDR2 FQGNSA. The DNA of the CDR3 is TGTGCCAGCAGCTTAGACAGGGCCTACGAGCAGTACTTC. It yields the protein CASSLDRAYEQYF. Complete variable domain (other parts from reference TRBV7-2 and TRBJ2-7): GAGVSQSPSNKVTEKGKDVELRCDPISGHTALYWYRQSLGQGLEFLIYFQGNSAPDKSGLPSDRFSAERTGGSVSTLTIQRTQQEDSAVYLCASSLDRAYEQYFGPGTRLTVT.

The chain employs TRBV28 and TRBJ1-2; 7 bases align to TRBD1. Germline CDR1 reads MDHEN; CDR2 reads SYDVKM. J was trimmed by 2 bases and V by 3 bases; bases with no gene match: 3. This CDR3 is 14 amino acids long. The CDR3 region has the DNA TGTGCCAGCAGTTTGGCAGGGGGGAACTATGGCTACACCTTC. Encoded protein: CASSLAGGNYGYTF.

The chain is built from TRBV24-1 and TRBJ2-5; D is uncertain. This CDR3 has 16 amino acids. V was clipped by 3 bases and J by 0 bases, with 13 bases between them. Germline CDR1 reads KGHDR; CDR2 reads SFDVKD. The chain's CDR3 is CATSDPRPENQETQYF. The DNA of the CDR3 is TGTGCCACCAGTGATCCCCGCCCGGAGAACCAAGAGACCCAGTACTTC.